Reported below is one TCR beta chain. No antigen is known for it. CDR1 is MGHDK, CDR2 SYGVNS, per germline. V lost 4 bases to trimming and J lost 1 base; unmatched junction nucleotides: 3. CDR3 size: 15 residues. This sample is drawn from a study of T cells after yellow fever vaccination. Turning to the study itself: SMART-Seq v4 Ultra Low Input served to prepare low-cell-number fractions. The study, taken as a whole, reports: Compared with primary, the secondary response was weaker and peaked at day 5, not 15. Subsequent to the booster, the majority of primary-vaccination clones reappeared (96% CD4, approximately 90% CD8).

MiXCR was run by TCRdb on the 5' RACE reads, yielding one entry per CDR3 protein. Among 170,000 or so distinct CDR3 sequences listed, approximately 9.7% were seen once. The source material was CD8+ T cells sorted from PBMCs, sampled 45 days after the yellow fever booster vaccination. This TCR was sampled from a man younger than 35 who received the YFV17D yellow fever vaccine. The V gene is TRBV25-1, the J gene TRBJ2-2; TRBD1 matches at 7 bases. In DNA, the CDR3 is TGTGCCAGCAGTGGGTACAGGGGGAACACCGGGGAGCTGTTTTTT. Residues: CASSGYRGNTGELFF.